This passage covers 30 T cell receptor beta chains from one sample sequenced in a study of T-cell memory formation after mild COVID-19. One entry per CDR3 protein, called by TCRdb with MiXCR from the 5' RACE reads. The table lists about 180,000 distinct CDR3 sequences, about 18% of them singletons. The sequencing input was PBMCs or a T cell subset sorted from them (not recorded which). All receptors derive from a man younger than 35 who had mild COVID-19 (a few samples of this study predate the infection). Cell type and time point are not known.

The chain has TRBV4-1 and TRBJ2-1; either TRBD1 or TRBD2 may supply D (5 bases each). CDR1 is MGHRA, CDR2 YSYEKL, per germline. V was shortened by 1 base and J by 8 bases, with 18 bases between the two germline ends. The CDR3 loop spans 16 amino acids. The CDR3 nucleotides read TGCGCCAGCAGCCAAGGAAGTCGGGGCTCCCTCCATGAGCAGTTCTTC. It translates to CASSQGSRGSLHEQFF.

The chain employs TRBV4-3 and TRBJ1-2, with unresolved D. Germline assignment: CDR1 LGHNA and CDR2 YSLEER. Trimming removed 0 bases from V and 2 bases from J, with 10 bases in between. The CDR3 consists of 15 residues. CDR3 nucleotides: TGCGCCAGCAGCCAAGATGGGATTTACAACTATGGCTACACCTTC. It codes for CASSQDGIYNYGYTF.

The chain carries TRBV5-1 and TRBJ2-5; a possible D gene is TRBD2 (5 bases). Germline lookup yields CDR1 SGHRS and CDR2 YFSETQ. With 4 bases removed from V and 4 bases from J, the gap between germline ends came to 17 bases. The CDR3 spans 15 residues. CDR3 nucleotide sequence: TGCGCCAGCAGCCCCCGGGTCGGCGAGGGAGAGACCCAGTACTTC. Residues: CASSPRVGEGETQYF.

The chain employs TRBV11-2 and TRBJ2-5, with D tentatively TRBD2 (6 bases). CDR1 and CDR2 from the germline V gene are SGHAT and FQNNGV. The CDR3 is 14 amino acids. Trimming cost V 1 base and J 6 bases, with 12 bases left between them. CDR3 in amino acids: CASSLAPAGQTQYF. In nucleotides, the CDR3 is TGTGCCAGCAGCTTAGCCCCCGCGGGGCAGACCCAGTACTTC.

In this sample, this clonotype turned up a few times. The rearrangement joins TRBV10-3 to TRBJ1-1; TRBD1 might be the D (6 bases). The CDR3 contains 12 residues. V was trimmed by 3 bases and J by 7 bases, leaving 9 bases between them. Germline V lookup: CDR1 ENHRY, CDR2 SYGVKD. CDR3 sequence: CAISEGTFEAFF. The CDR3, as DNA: TGTGCCATCAGTGAAGGGACATTTGAAGCTTTCTTT.

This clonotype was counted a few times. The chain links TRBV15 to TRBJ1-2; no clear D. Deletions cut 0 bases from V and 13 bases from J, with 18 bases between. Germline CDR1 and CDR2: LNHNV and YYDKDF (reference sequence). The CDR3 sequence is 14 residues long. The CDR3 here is CATSRDVLRVSGTF. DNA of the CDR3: TGTGCCACCAGCAGAGATGTCCTAAGGGTCTCGGGCACCTTC.

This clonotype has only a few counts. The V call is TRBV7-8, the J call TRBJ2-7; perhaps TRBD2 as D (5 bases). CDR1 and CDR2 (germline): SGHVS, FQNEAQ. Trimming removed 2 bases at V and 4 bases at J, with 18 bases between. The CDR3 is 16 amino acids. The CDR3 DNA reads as TGTGCCAGCAGCTTAAATGGAGGAGGAACGGCTTACGAGCAGTACTTC. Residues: CASSLNGGGTAYEQYF.

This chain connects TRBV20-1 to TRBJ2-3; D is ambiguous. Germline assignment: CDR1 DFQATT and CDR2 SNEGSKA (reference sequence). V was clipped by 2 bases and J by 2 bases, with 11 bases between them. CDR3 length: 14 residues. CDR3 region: CSARSLSLTDTQYF. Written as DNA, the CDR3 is TGCAGTGCTAGAAGTCTCAGCCTCACAGATACGCAGTATTTT.

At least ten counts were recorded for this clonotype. DNA for the CDR3: TGTGCCAGCAGCTTATCAGTTCTAGCGGGGGGGCGCGATGAGCAGTTCTTC. Encoded protein: CASSLSVLAGGRDEQFF. The genes are TRBV7-2 and TRBJ2-1; 12 nucleotides line up with TRBD2. With V trimmed by 2 bases and J by 8 bases, 10 bases remained unmatched. The CDR3 has 17 amino acids. Germline V gives CDR1 SGHTA, CDR2 FQGNSA.

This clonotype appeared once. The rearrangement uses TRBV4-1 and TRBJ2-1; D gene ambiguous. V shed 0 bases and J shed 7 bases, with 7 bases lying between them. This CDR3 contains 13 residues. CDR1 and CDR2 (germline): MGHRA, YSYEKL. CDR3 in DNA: TGCGCCAGCAGCCAAGATTGGCGTAATGAGCAGTTCTTC. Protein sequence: CASSQDWRNEQFF.

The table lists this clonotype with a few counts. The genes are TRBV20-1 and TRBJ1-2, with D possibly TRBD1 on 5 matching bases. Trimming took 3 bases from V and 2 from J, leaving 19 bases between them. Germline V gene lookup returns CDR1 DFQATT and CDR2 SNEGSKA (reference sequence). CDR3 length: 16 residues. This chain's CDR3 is CSASENPGRRNYGYTF. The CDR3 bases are TGCAGTGCTAGTGAGAACCCAGGGCGGCGGAACTATGGCTACACCTTC.

In nucleotides, the CDR3 is TGCAGCGTTGGGGGGACCACGGCAGGGGTTCCAATCACAGATACGCAGTATTTT. It codes for CSVGGTTAGVPITDTQYF. V and J are TRBV29-1 and TRBJ2-3; maybe TRBD1 (6 bases). Germline lookup yields CDR1 SQVTM and CDR2 ANQGSEA. Trimming took off 4 bases at V and 2 bases at J, with 25 bases between the two ends. The CDR3 sequence is 18 residues long.

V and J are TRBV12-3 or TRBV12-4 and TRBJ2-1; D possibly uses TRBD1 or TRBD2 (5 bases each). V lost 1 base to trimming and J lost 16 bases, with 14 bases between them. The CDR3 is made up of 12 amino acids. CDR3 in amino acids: CASSLDPGRGFF. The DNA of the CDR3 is TGTGCCAGCAGTTTAGATCCGGGACGAGGTTTCTTC.

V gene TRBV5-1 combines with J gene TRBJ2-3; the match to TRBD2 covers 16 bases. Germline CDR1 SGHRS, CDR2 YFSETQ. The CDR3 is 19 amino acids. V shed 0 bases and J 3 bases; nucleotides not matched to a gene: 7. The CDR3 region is CASSLAGTSGGAGTDTQYF. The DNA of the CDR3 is TGCGCCAGCAGCTTGGCCGGGACTAGCGGGGGGGCCGGGACAGATACGCAGTATTTT.

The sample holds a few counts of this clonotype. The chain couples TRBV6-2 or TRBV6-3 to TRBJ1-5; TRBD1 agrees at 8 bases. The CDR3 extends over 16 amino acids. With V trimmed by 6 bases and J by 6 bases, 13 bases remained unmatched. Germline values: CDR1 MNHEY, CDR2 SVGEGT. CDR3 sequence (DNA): TGTGCCAGCAGACCCAGACAGGGGTGGATGCTTCAGCCCCAGCATTTT. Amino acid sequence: CASRPRQGWMLQPQHF.

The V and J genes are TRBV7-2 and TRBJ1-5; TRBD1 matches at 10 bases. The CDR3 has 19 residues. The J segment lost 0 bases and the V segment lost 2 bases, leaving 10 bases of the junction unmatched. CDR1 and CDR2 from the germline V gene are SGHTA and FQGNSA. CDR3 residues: CASSLSRTGGAYSNQPQHF. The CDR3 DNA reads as TGTGCCAGCAGCTTATCCAGGACAGGGGGTGCGTATAGCAATCAGCCCCAGCATTTT.

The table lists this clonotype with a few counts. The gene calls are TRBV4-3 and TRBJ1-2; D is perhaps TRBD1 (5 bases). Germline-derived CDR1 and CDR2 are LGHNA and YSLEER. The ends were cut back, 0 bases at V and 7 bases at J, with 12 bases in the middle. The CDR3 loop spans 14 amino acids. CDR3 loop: CASSQEGDRSGYTF. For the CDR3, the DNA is TGCGCCAGCAGCCAAGAGGGGGATCGGAGTGGCTACACCTTC.

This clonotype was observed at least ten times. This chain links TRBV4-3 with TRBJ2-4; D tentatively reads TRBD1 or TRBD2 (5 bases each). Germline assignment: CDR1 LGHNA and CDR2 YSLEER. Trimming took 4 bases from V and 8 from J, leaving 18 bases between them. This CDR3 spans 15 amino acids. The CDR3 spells CASSPQEGQWDIQYF. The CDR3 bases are TGCGCCAGCAGCCCACAAGAGGGGCAATGGGACATTCAGTACTTC.

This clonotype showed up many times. Here the CDR3 DNA reads TGTGCCAGCAGTTTAATGCCCGGGACAGGGGGGTACAATGAGCAGTTCTTC. It specifies CASSLMPGTGGYNEQFF. The J gene is TRBJ2-1, the V gene TRBV6-5; TRBD1 matches at 11 bases. With 4 bases clipped from V and 4 bases from J, the junction kept 9 bases outside the gene matches. Germline assignment: CDR1 MNHEY and CDR2 SVGAGI. The CDR3 has 17 residues.

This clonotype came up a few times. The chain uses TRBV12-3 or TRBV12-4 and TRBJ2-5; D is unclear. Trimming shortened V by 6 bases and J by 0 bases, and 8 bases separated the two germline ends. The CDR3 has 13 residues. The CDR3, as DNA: TGTGCCAGCAGGCCCAGAGACCAAGAGACCCAGTACTTC. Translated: CASRPRDQETQYF.

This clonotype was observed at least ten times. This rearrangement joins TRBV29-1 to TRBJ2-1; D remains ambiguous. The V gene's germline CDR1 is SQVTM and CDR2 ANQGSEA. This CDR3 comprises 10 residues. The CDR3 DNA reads TGCGGTGGTTTTTACAATGAGCAGTTCTTC. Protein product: CGGFYNEQFF.

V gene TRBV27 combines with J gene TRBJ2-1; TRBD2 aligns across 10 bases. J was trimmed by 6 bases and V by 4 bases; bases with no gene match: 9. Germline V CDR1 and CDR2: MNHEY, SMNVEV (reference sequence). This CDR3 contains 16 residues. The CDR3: CASSSYSGGIRNEQFF. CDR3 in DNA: TGTGCCAGCAGTTCTTATAGCGGGGGGATACGCAATGAGCAGTTCTTC.

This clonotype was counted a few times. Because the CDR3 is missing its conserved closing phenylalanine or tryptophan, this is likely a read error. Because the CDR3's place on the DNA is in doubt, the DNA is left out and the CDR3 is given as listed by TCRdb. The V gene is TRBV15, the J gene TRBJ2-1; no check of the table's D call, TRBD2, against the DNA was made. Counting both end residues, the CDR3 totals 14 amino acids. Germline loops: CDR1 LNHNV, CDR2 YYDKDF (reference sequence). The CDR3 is CATSRGRLAGATSL.

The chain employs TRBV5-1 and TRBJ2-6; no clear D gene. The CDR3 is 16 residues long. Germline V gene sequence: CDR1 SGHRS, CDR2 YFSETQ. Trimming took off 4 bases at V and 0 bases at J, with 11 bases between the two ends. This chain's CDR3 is CASSLGRSSGANVLTF. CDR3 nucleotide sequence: TGCGCCAGCAGCCTAGGACGGAGCTCTGGGGCCAACGTCCTGACTTTC.

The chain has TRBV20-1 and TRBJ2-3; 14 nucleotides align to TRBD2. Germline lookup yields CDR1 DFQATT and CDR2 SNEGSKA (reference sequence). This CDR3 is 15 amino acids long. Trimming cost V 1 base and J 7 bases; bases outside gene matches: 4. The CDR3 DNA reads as TGCAGTGCTAGAGGGACTAGCGGGGGGTCAAATACGCAGTATTTT. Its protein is CSARGTSGGSNTQYF.

CDR3 residues: CASSEAGGGEKLFF. The CDR3 DNA is TGTGCCAGCAGTGAAGCGGGAGGCGGTGAAAAACTGTTTTTT. V usage is TRBV2 and J usage is TRBJ1-4; D unclear. Germline V gives CDR1 SNHLY, CDR2 FYNNEI. The germline V and J ends were trimmed by 0 bases and 7 bases, with 9 bases remaining between them. The CDR3 covers 14 residues. Based on the CDR3 plus reference TRBV2 and TRBJ1-4, the full variable domain is EPEVTQTPSHQVTQMGQEVILRCVPISNHLYFYWYRQILGQKVEFLVSFYNNEISEKSEIFDDQFSVERPDGSNFTLKIRSTKLEDSAMYFCASSEAGGGEKLFFGSGTQLSVL.

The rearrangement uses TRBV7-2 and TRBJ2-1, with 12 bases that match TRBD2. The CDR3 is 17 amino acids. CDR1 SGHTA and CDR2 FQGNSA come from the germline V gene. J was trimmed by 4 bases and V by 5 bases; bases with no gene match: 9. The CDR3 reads CASSTGTSGRMYNEQFF. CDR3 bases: TGTGCCAGCAGCACCGGGACTAGCGGGCGTATGTACAATGAGCAGTTCTTC.

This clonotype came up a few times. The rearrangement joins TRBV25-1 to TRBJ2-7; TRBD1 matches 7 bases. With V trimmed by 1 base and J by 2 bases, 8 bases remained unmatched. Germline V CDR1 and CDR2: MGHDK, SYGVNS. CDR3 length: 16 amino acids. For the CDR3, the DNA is TGTGCCAGCAGTGAATTTTGTCCAGGGACAGCCTACGAGCAGTACGTC. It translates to CASSEFCPGTAYEQYV.

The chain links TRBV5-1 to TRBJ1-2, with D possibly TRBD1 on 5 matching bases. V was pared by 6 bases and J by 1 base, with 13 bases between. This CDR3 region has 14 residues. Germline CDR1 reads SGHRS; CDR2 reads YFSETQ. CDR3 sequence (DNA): TGCGCCAGCACTTATGCGGGACTTAACTATGGCTACACCTTC. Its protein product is CASTYAGLNYGYTF.

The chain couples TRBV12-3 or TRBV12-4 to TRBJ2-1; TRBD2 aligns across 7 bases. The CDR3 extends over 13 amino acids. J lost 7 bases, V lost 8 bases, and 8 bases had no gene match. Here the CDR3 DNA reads TGTGCCAGCTTCGAGCGGGGTGAGAATGAGCAGTTCTTC. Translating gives CASFERGENEQFF.